The clone carrying this T cell receptor beta chain was detected once. This entry comes from a study of cytomegalovirus exposure and HLA in healthy donors. In the study overall: Approximately 85 million unique TCRs from HLA-typed donors were held in an early release of data.

Use of 60 Vbeta and 13 Jbeta primers characterized the PCR. Some clones are missing from TCRdb's copy, which holds only in-frame ones; the method was immunoSEQ multiplex PCR. In the table there are 90,000 to 95,000 clones, just over 75% of which are singletons. Germline-derived CDR1 and CDR2 are SGHTA and FQGNSA. The CDR3 consists of 12 residues. Trimming left V 3 bases short and J 6 bases short, with 6 bases between. Sequencing input: PBMCs. The clonotype comes from a young man in good health and CMV-seronegative. The chain recombines TRBV7-2 with TRBJ1-5, with a tentative D call TRBD1 (5 bases). The CDR3 region is CASSFQGQPQHF. CDR3 sequence (DNA): TGTGCCAGCAGCTTTCAGGGTCAGCCCCAGCATTTT.